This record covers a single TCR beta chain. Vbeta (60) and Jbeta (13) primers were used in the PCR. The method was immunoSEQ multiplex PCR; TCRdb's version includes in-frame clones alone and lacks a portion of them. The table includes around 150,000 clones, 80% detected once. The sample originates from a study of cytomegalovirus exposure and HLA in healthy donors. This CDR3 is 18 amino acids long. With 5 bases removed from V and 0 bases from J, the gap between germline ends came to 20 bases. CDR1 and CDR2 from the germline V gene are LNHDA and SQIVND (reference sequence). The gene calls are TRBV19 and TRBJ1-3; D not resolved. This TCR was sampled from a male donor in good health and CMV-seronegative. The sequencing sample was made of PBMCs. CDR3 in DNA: TGTGCCAGTAGTTCCTCTTCTCTCAGGTTACTCTCTGGAAACACCATATATTTT. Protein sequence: CASSSSSLRLLSGNTIYF.